The 14 T cell receptor beta chains below come from one sample, sequenced in a study of brain T cells in children with intractable seizures. Assay: immunoSEQ multiplex PCR; the TCRdb copy retains only in-frame clones and omits some. The sample comprises about 80,000 clones, under 95% of which are singletons, and around 24% rests with the top ten. The material sequenced was peripheral blood, taken at surgery. Receptors originate from a girl aged 2-9 years with Rasmussen encephalitis and intractable seizures.

A remark on this clone: The same CDR3 arises from other DNA sequences in this sample as well. The rearrangement links TRBV28 to TRBJ2-5, with D perhaps matching TRBD1 or TRBD2 (5 bases each). The CDR3 has 14 residues. The germline V gene has CDR1 MDHEN and CDR2 SYDVKM. Trimming took off 11 bases at V and 5 bases at J, with 21 bases between the two ends. CDR3: CAVTPGPGMETQYF. CDR3 bases: TGTGCCGTTACGCCGGGGCCGGGCATGGAGACCCAGTACTTC.

This clone was counted between two and nine times. The CDR3: CASSRQGDGAEAFF. Here the CDR3 DNA reads TGTGCCAGCAGCCGACAGGGTGATGGCGCTGAAGCTTTCTTT. The chain has TRBV7-3 and TRBJ1-1, with 7 bases matching TRBD1. The CDR3 runs 14 residues. V lost 5 bases and J lost 6; bases outside the gene matches: 9. Per the germline V gene, CDR1 is SGHTA and CDR2 is FQGTGA.

The J gene is TRBJ1-3, the V gene TRBV15; D not certain. The CDR3 is 15 amino acids. Germline V CDR1 and CDR2: LNHNV, YYDKDF (reference sequence). Trimming took 0 bases from V and 0 from J, leaving 6 bases between them. This CDR3 is CATSRDPGSGNTIYF. The CDR3 DNA reads as TGTGCCACCAGCAGAGATCCGGGCTCTGGAAACACCATATATTTT.

This chain connects TRBV18 to TRBJ2-7, with D perhaps TRBD1 or TRBD2 (5 bases each). Trimming left V 3 bases short and J 3 bases short, with 15 bases between. Germline lookup yields CDR1 KGHSH and CDR2 LQKENI. This CDR3 spans 15 amino acids. CDR3: CASSPVGDLDYEQYF. CDR3 coding DNA: TGTGCCAGCTCACCGGTGGGGGACCTGGACTACGAGCAGTACTTC.

V and J are TRBV5-3 and TRBJ1-1, with D tentatively TRBD1 (5 bases). TRBV5-3 counts as an open reading frame of uncertain function. The CDR3 totals 17 residues. Trimming shortened V by 2 bases and J by 1 base, and 18 bases separated the two germline ends. Here the CDR3 DNA reads TGTGCCAGAAGCTTTGTACAGGTGGGGCAAGGGAACACTGAAGCTTTCTTT. As protein: CARSFVQVGQGNTEAFF.

The rearrangement uses TRBV5-5 and TRBJ1-2; D not certain. Germline V gene lookup returns CDR1 SGHKS and CDR2 YYEKEE (reference sequence). CDR3 length: 15 amino acids. The V end was cut by 4 bases, the J end by 0 bases, with 13 bases between. CDR3 sequence reads: CASSPELATNYGYTF. CDR3 sequence (DNA): TGTGCCAGCAGCCCCGAACTGGCTACTAACTATGGCTACACCTTC.

The chain links TRBV7-3 to TRBJ2-3, with 9 bases aligning to TRBD1. Per the germline V gene, CDR1 is SGHTA and CDR2 is FQGTGA. The V and J ends lost 5 bases and 2 bases, in that order; junction bases with no gene match: 8. The CDR3 spans 16 residues. CDR3 amino acids: CASSPRQGGSTDTQYF. As DNA, the CDR3 is TGTGCCAGCAGCCCCAGACAGGGGGGCTCCACAGATACGCAGTATTTT.

The V call is TRBV19, the J call TRBJ2-3; possibly TRBD2 for D (5 bases). The CDR3 consists of 14 residues. Per the germline V gene, CDR1 is LNHDA and CDR2 is SQIVND (reference sequence). Trimming removed 1 base at V and 4 bases at J, with 9 bases between. The CDR3: CASSIVPGSDTQYF. The CDR3 region has the DNA TGTGCCAGTAGTATAGTGCCGGGGTCAGATACGCAGTATTTT.

The chain joins TRBV7-2 to TRBJ2-3; perhaps TRBD2 as D (6 bases). Germline V gene lookup returns CDR1 SGHTA and CDR2 FQGNSA. V shed 1 base and J shed 4 bases, with 15 bases lying between them. The CDR3 sequence is 16 residues long. CDR3 amino acids: CASSLVSTRGSDTQYF. The CDR3 region has the DNA TGTGCCAGCAGCTTAGTTAGTACCCGGGGGTCAGATACGCAGTATTTT.

V and J are TRBV7-2 and TRBJ1-2; 7 nucleotides agree with TRBD1. The CDR3 is 14 amino acids. Germline loops: CDR1 SGHTA, CDR2 FQGNSA. After removal of 5 bases from V and 10 bases from J, the junction contained 13 bases not matched to a gene. The CDR3 sequence is CASSIYGGTASYTF. The CDR3 DNA reads as TGTGCCAGCAGCATTTACGGCGGGACAGCCTCCTACACCTTC.

The V and J genes are TRBV7-9 and TRBJ2-5; possibly TRBD2 for D (5 bases). This CDR3 is built from 16 residues. Germline V gene lookup returns CDR1 SEHNR and CDR2 FQNEAQ (reference sequence). Trimming took off 2 bases at V and 1 base at J, with 14 bases between the two ends. The CDR3 region is CASSLKIASPQETQYF. As DNA, the CDR3 is TGTGCCAGCAGCTTAAAAATAGCGTCCCCCCAAGAGACCCAGTACTTC.

The rearrangement uses TRBV18 and TRBJ1-5, with 8 nucleotides matching TRBD1. This CDR3 has 15 amino acids. Germline V CDR1 and CDR2: KGHSH, LQKENI. V dropped 4 bases and J dropped 4; count of bases not matched to a gene: 6. The CDR3 DNA follows: TGTGCCAGCTCACGGACAGGGTCCGGGAATCAGCCCCAGCATTTT. This sequence encodes CASSRTGSGNQPQHF.

V and J are TRBV4-1 and TRBJ2-3; the D gene is possibly TRBD2 (6 bases). Germline CDR1 MGHRA, CDR2 YSYEKL. The CDR3 contains 16 residues. The ends were cut back, 0 bases at V and 1 base at J, with 11 bases in the middle. The CDR3 DNA follows: TGCGCCAGCAGCCAAGATGACGGCGGGGGCACAGATACGCAGTATTTT. It codes for CASSQDDGGGTDTQYF.

In this sample, this clone turned up a few times. The genes are TRBV25-1 and TRBJ1-2; TRBD1 matches 9 bases. This CDR3 comprises 15 residues. Germline lookup yields CDR1 MGHDK and CDR2 SYGVNS. The V and J ends lost 4 bases and 3 bases, in that order; junction bases with no gene match: 6. As DNA, the CDR3 is TGTGCCAGCAGTGTCTCACAGGGGGCTGACTATGGCTACACCTTC. It encodes CASSVSQGADYGYTF.